This TCR beta chain came from a study of blood T cell repertoires in COVID-19. Turning to the study itself: Samples representing acute and convalescent COVID-19 were sourced from the United States, Italy and Spain.

In the authors' methods: For nucleated cells, counts were estimated from reference gene primer amplification. Profiled with immunoSEQ multiplex PCR; TCRdb holds only in-frame clones, not every one. The D gene and trimming were derived from the DNA, and the V and J assignments and clone size from that table. The table includes 150,000 or so clones, 80% to 90% detected once. Patients at the Seattle site were enrolled during active infection and followed longitudinally. Looked up from germline, CDR1 is LNHDA and CDR2 is SQIVND (reference sequence). The CDR3 has 15 residues. V was clipped by 5 bases and J by 2 bases, with 15 bases between them.

The sample consisted of peripheral blood. This clonotype was obtained from a woman in her sixties or seventies with COVID-19, enrolled during active disease. This chain connects TRBV19 to TRBJ2-5; TRBD2 might be the D (5 bases). CDR3 DNA sequence: TGTGCCAGTAGTCCTCATTACAGCGGTCAAGAGACCCAGTACTTC. It is translated as CASSPHYSGQETQYF.